The next 32 T cell receptor beta chains were all read from a single sample in a study of cytomegalovirus exposure and HLA in healthy donors. The study ran its PCR with 60 Vbeta and 13 Jbeta primers. Assay used: immunoSEQ multiplex PCR; TCRdb lists only in-frame clones, some missing. The sample lists 100,000 or so clones; around 80% were seen once. The sequencing sample was made of PBMCs. The receptors originated from a male donor in good health and CMV-seropositive.

The chain uses TRBV7-2 and TRBJ2-3; maybe TRBD2 (6 bases). This CDR3 is built from 19 residues. Deletions cut 4 bases from V and 5 bases from J, with 28 bases between. Per the germline V gene, CDR1 is SGHTA and CDR2 is FQGNSA. Here the CDR3 DNA reads TGTGCCAGCAGCTCCTCCGGGGACCCCATTCCTGAAGCGGGAGATACGCAGTATTTT. It translates to CASSSSGDPIPEAGDTQYF.

The chain combines TRBV7-9 with TRBJ2-7, with 9 bases identical to TRBD1. CDR1 and CDR2 from the germline V gene are SEHNR and FQNEAQ (reference sequence). V shed 0 bases, J shed 4 bases, and the junction held 4 bases outside the gene matches. The CDR3 spans 15 residues. The chain's CDR3 is CASSLAIGQGYEQYF. As DNA, the CDR3 is TGTGCCAGCAGCTTAGCGATCGGACAGGGGTACGAGCAGTACTTC.

Only one count was recorded for this clone. The chain is built from TRBV10-2 and TRBJ1-5, with 7 bases aligning to TRBD1. The CDR3 loop spans 16 amino acids. With 4 bases clipped from V and 5 bases from J, the junction kept 11 bases outside the gene matches. Germline values: CDR1 WSHSY, CDR2 SAAADI. In DNA, the CDR3 is TGCGCCAGCAGTGTCAGTCCCAGGGGGGCCGATCAGCCCCAGCATTTT. Amino acid sequence: CASSVSPRGADQPQHF.

The V gene is TRBV5-1, the J gene TRBJ2-7; 9 bases align to TRBD1. J lost 2 bases, V lost 3 bases, and 3 bases had no gene match. Germline values: CDR1 SGHRS, CDR2 YFSETQ. The CDR3 extends over 14 amino acids. The CDR3 reads CASSSGTGTYEQYF. The CDR3 DNA is TGCGCCAGCAGCTCCGGGACAGGGACCTACGAGCAGTACTTC.

The genes are TRBV4-3 and TRBJ2-3, with 10 bases matching TRBD2. J was trimmed by 0 bases and V by 3 bases; bases with no gene match: 9. Germline V lookup: CDR1 LGHNA, CDR2 YSLEER. The CDR3 extends over 18 amino acids. CDR3: CASSQTVAGGRSTDTQYF. CDR3 DNA sequence: TGCGCCAGCAGCCAGACCGTAGCGGGGGGCCGAAGCACAGATACGCAGTATTTT.

The gene calls are TRBV15 and TRBJ1-3; TRBD1 matches 8 bases. The CDR3 spans 14 residues. The germline V gene has CDR1 LNHNV and CDR2 YYDKDF (reference sequence). V trimming: 6 bases; J trimming: 2 bases; junction bases outside the gene matches: 3. As DNA, the CDR3 is TGTGCCACCAGACCGACAGGGGCTGGAAACACCATATATTTT. It specifies CATRPTGAGNTIYF.

The rearrangement joins TRBV7-2 to TRBJ2-7; 8 bases map to TRBD1. This CDR3 contains 14 residues. The V gene end was trimmed by 5 bases and the J gene end by 2 bases; junction bases not matched to a gene: 5. Per germline, CDR1 SGHTA and CDR2 FQGNSA. CDR3 loop: CASSPGTGTYEQYF. Written as DNA, the CDR3 is TGTGCCAGCAGCCCTGGGACAGGTACCTACGAGCAGTACTTC.

The chain links TRBV27 to TRBJ1-2, with 7 bases lining up with TRBD1. The CDR3 length is 13 residues. V shed 3 bases and J 7 bases; nucleotides not matched to a gene: 5. Looked up from germline, CDR1 is MNHEY and CDR2 is SMNVEV (reference sequence). The CDR3 here is CASSFRGGSGYTF. The DNA of the CDR3 is TGTGCCAGCAGTTTTCGAGGGGGCTCTGGCTACACCTTC.

The table lists this clone with a count of one. This chain uses TRBV10-3 with TRBJ1-6, with D possibly matching TRBD1 (5 bases). With 4 bases removed from V and 5 bases from J, the gap between germline ends came to 9 bases. The CDR3 totals 14 residues. Germline V lookup: CDR1 ENHRY, CDR2 SYGVKD. The chain's CDR3 is CAISAQVNNSPLHF. CDR3 DNA sequence: TGTGCCATCAGTGCACAGGTTAATAATTCACCCCTCCACTTT.

The chain is built from TRBV6-6 and TRBJ1-5; a weak D match, TRBD1 (6 bases). Trimming removed 4 bases at V and 8 bases at J, with 15 bases between. The germline CDR1 and CDR2 sequences are MNHNY and SVGAGI (reference sequence). This CDR3 comprises 14 residues. In DNA, the CDR3 is TGTGCCAGCAGTTCAAGACAGGTTTTCGAGCCCCAGCATTTT. Protein: CASSSRQVFEPQHF.

This clone was seen a few times. V is TRBV6-5 and J is TRBJ1-1; D may be TRBD1 (5 bases). Germline loops: CDR1 MNHEY, CDR2 SVGAGI. The CDR3 covers 13 residues. V gave up 6 bases and J gave up 13 bases, with 21 bases separating them. CDR3 region: CASSLHDRGWVFF. Written as DNA, the CDR3 is TGTGCCAGCAGCCTACACGATAGGGGTTGGGTTTTCTTT.

This clone is a singleton in its sample. The chain recombines TRBV19 with TRBJ2-7; D is perhaps TRBD1 (6 bases). The CDR3 runs to 14 residues. V lost 4 bases and J 1 base, leaving 11 bases between the germline ends. Germline V gene lookup returns CDR1 LNHDA and CDR2 SQIVND (reference sequence). The chain's CDR3 is CASSTTGPSYEQYF. The CDR3 nucleotides are TGTGCCAGTAGTACGACAGGACCGTCCTACGAGCAGTACTTC.

This clone has more than one count but fewer than ten. The chain is built from TRBV30 and TRBJ1-5; TRBD1 matches 8 bases. The CDR3 spans 14 residues. Trimming cost V 3 bases and J 5 bases; bases outside gene matches: 6. From germline, CDR1 is GTSNPN and CDR2 SVGIG (reference sequence). The CDR3 nucleotides are TGTGCCTGGAGAGACAGGGGAGATTATCAGCCCCAGCATTTT. Encoded protein: CAWRDRGDYQPQHF.

V usage is TRBV6-1 and J usage is TRBJ1-2; TRBD1 is a possible D gene (6 bases). Per the germline V gene, CDR1 is MNHNS and CDR2 is SASEGT. The CDR3 runs to 14 residues. The V and J ends lost 1 base and 7 bases respectively, with 13 bases between them. CDR3 loop: CASSEGSGVGGYTF. Here the CDR3 DNA reads TGTGCCAGCAGTGAAGGGTCAGGGGTGGGTGGCTACACCTTC.

The chain recombines TRBV4-3 with TRBJ2-7, with D tentatively TRBD1 (6 bases). The germline V and J ends were trimmed by 1 base and 3 bases, with 10 bases remaining between them. CDR1 and CDR2 (germline): LGHNA, YSLEER. This CDR3 is 14 amino acids long. The CDR3 protein is CASSQGQGFYEQYF. The DNA of the CDR3 is TGCGCCAGCAGCCAAGGTCAGGGGTTCTACGAGCAGTACTTC.

The J gene is TRBJ2-7, the V gene TRBV27; 7 positions match TRBD2. The germline V gene encodes CDR1 MNHEY and CDR2 SMNVEV (reference sequence). V gave up 5 bases and J gave up 3 bases; unmatched junction bases: 4. CDR3 length: 13 amino acids. The CDR3 DNA follows: TGTGCCAGCAGTGGATCGGGGGGCTACGAGCAGTACTTC. This sequence encodes CASSGSGGYEQYF.

The chain employs TRBV4-1 and TRBJ2-1; perhaps TRBD2 as D (6 bases). Germline V CDR1 and CDR2: MGHRA, YSYEKL. The V end was cut by 6 bases, the J end by 10 bases, with 19 bases between. This CDR3 has 14 amino acids. The CDR3 loop reads CASRKGTRNLEQFF. In DNA, the CDR3 is TGCGCCAGCAGAAAAGGGACTCGGAACCTCGAGCAGTTCTTC.

V is TRBV30 and J is TRBJ1-2, with 8 bases identical to TRBD1. Trimming took 2 bases from V and 2 from J; bases not matched to a gene: 4. Germline CDR1 is GTSNPN and CDR2 is SVGIG (reference sequence). CDR3 length equals 14 residues. DNA for the CDR3: TGTGCCTGGAGTAACCAGGGGGCGAACTATGGCTACACCTTC. It encodes CAWSNQGANYGYTF. The full variable domain, rest sourced from reference TRBV30 and TRBJ1-2, is SQTIHQWPATLVQPVGSPLSLECTVEGTSNPNLYWYRQAAGRGLQLLFYSVGIGQISSEVPQNLSASRPQDRQFILSSKKLLLSDSGFYLCAWSNQGANYGYTFGSGTRLTVV.

V is TRBV27 and J is TRBJ2-3; perhaps TRBD2 as D (6 bases). Germline loops: CDR1 MNHEY, CDR2 SMNVEV (reference sequence). V dropped 5 bases and J dropped 5 bases, with 20 bases sitting between them. The CDR3 totals 16 residues. The CDR3 sequence: CASSGEDTVVLDTQYF. CDR3 nucleotides: TGTGCCAGCAGTGGGGAGGATACAGTCGTCCTAGATACGCAGTATTTT.

This sequence joins TRBV9 and TRBJ2-2, with D tentatively TRBD1 (5 bases). Germline assignment: CDR1 SGDLS and CDR2 YYNGEE. Trimming left V 4 bases short and J 1 base short, with 17 bases between. This CDR3 spans 17 amino acids. The CDR3 coding sequence is TGTGCCAGCAGCCTCCGAACAGGACACCAGAACACCGGGGAGCTGTTTTTT. Residues: CASSLRTGHQNTGELFF.

The chain carries TRBV6-5 and TRBJ2-7, with 8 positions matching TRBD1. The germline gives CDR1 MNHEY, CDR2 SVGAGI. Trimming cost V 2 bases and J 3 bases; bases outside gene matches: 3. CDR3 length equals 14 residues. Here the CDR3 reads CASSYRDRNYEQYF. DNA for the CDR3: TGTGCCAGCAGTTACAGGGACAGGAACTACGAGCAGTACTTC.

This chain uses TRBV7-9 with TRBJ2-1; 8 bases agree with TRBD2. This CDR3 spans 17 amino acids. Germline lookup yields CDR1 SEHNR and CDR2 FQNEAQ (reference sequence). After removal of 2 bases from V and 0 bases from J, the junction contained 6 bases not matched to a gene. The CDR3 DNA reads as TGTGCCAGCAGCTTACCGGCGGGGGGAAGCTCCTACAATGAGCAGTTCTTC. Amino acid sequence: CASSLPAGGSSYNEQFF.

The chain is built from TRBV27 and TRBJ2-6; 8 nucleotides match TRBD1. Germline CDR1 MNHEY, CDR2 SMNVEV (reference sequence). The length of the CDR3 is 15 residues. V lost 6 bases to trimming and J lost 3 bases; unmatched junction nucleotides: 4. The DNA for the CDR3 is TGTGCCAGCAGAGGACAGGGCGATGGGGCCAACGTCCTGACTTTC. This encodes CASRGQGDGANVLTF.

The genes are TRBV7-2 and TRBJ2-4, with 8 bases fitting TRBD1. The CDR3 is made up of 17 amino acids. The V gene end was trimmed by 5 bases and the J gene end by 0 bases; junction bases not matched to a gene: 9. Germline CDR1 and CDR2: SGHTA and FQGNSA. The chain's CDR3 is CASSPRQGTLAKNIQYF. The CDR3 coding sequence is TGTGCCAGCAGCCCGAGACAGGGGACCTTAGCCAAAAACATTCAGTACTTC.

This chain connects TRBV7-2 to TRBJ2-7, with 10 bases lining up with TRBD2. This CDR3 is 19 amino acids long. CDR1 SGHTA and CDR2 FQGNSA come from the germline V gene. J was trimmed by 0 bases and V by 7 bases; bases with no gene match: 18. The chain's CDR3 is CASTRQVGASGGHSYEQYF. The DNA of the CDR3 is TGTGCCAGCACCCGACAGGTGGGGGCTAGCGGGGGACACTCCTACGAGCAGTACTTC.

V is TRBV5-4 and J is TRBJ2-1, with D possibly being TRBD1 (6 bases). The germline V gene has CDR1 SGHNT and CDR2 YYREEE (reference sequence). V was pared by 6 bases and J by 8 bases, with 15 bases between. CDR3 length: 13 amino acids. The CDR3 here is CASIITGLDEQFF. CDR3 sequence (DNA): TGTGCCAGCATCATTACAGGGCTGGATGAGCAGTTCTTC. Drawing the rest from reference TRBV5-4 and TRBJ2-1, the complete variable domain is ETGVTQSPTHLIKTRGQQVTLRCSSQSGHNTVSWYQQALGQGPQFIFQYYREEENGRGNFPPRFSGLQFPNYSSELNVNALELDDSALYLCASIITGLDEQFFGPGTRLTVL.

V and J are TRBV5-1 and TRBJ2-3; 10 bases align to TRBD1. The CDR3 is 16 amino acids. The V gene's germline CDR1 is SGHRS and CDR2 YFSETQ. After removal of 3 bases from V and 0 bases from J, the junction contained 4 bases not matched to a gene. The DNA for the CDR3 is TGCGCCAGCAGCTGGGACAGGGGATATAGCACAGATACGCAGTATTTT. It is translated as CASSWDRGYSTDTQYF.

The rearrangement links TRBV5-8 to TRBJ2-7, with D tentatively TRBD1 (6 bases). Trimming stripped 2 bases from V and 4 bases from J, with 16 bases between. In germline, CDR1 is SGHTS, CDR2 YDEGEE. This CDR3 has 15 residues. The chain's CDR3 is CASSLGQTFFYEQYF. The CDR3 nucleotides read TGTGCCAGCAGCTTAGGACAGACCTTCTTTTACGAGCAGTACTTC. Together with reference TRBV5-8 and TRBJ2-7, the CDR3 gives the full variable domain: EAGVTQSPTHLIKTRGQQATLRCSPISGHTSVYWYQQALGLGLQFLLWYDEGEERNRGNFPPRFSGRQFPNYSSELNVNALELEDSALYLCASSLGQTFFYEQYFGPGTRLTVT.

V usage is TRBV6-6 and J usage is TRBJ1-2, with 7 nucleotides matching TRBD1. The germline V gene encodes CDR1 MNHNY and CDR2 SVGAGI (reference sequence). The CDR3 has 14 amino acids. V lost 7 bases and J lost 8; bases outside the gene matches: 13. The CDR3 nucleotides are TGTGCCAGCATGAAAGACAGGGAGCTAAAGGGCTACACCTTC. It translates to CASMKDRELKGYTF.

The chain is built from TRBV28 and TRBJ2-6; 7 positions match TRBD1. The CDR3 runs to 18 residues. V lost 6 bases and J lost 0; bases outside the gene matches: 11. Germline V lookup: CDR1 MDHEN, CDR2 SYDVKM. The chain's CDR3 is CASRRGQSHVSGANVLTF. CDR3 DNA sequence: TGTGCCAGCAGAAGGGGACAGAGCCATGTCTCTGGGGCCAACGTCCTGACTTTC.

The chain is built from TRBV7-9 and TRBJ1-5; D perhaps matches TRBD1 (5 bases). CDR1 SEHNR and CDR2 FQNEAQ come from the germline V gene (reference sequence). V was trimmed by 8 bases and J by 7 bases, leaving 18 bases between them. The length of the CDR3 is 14 residues. CDR3 amino acids: CASGGANLKQPQHF. The CDR3 nucleotides read TGTGCCAGCGGCGGGGCGAATTTAAAGCAGCCCCAGCATTTT.

The chain links TRBV5-6 to TRBJ2-7; the match to TRBD2 covers 7 bases. CDR3 length: 13 residues. The V gene end was trimmed by 2 bases and the J gene end by 3 bases; junction bases not matched to a gene: 2. In germline, CDR1 is SGHDT, CDR2 YYEEEE. CDR3 protein: CASSFGGSYEQYF. The CDR3 nucleotides are TGTGCCAGCAGCTTCGGGGGGAGCTACGAGCAGTACTTC.